The T cell receptor (beta chain) described here comes from a study of regulatory T cells in long-lasting Graves disease. Overall study context: It was over 5 years of antithyroid drugs, with positive TSH receptor antibodies, that meant persistent Graves' disease. Regarding the study as a whole: Persistent patients shared more public clonotypes (about 2,800) than newly diagnosed patients (about 1,000). Relative to newly diagnosed Graves' patients, persistent ones had lower TCR diversity. Persistent cases favored TRBV28, TRBJ1-2 and TRBJ2-5.

The TCR beta library used iRepertoire HTBI primers with Arm-PCR amplification of CDR3. Using its own MiXCR run on the multiplex PCR reads, TCRdb lists one record per CDR3 protein. The sample has 250,000 to 300,000 distinct CDR3 sequences, around 20% seen once. Of note for this clonotype: Its specificity is unknown.

Germline values: CDR1 SGHAT, CDR2 FQNNGV. This CDR3 contains 15 residues. The V end was cut by 6 bases, the J end by 1 base, with 12 bases between. Time point described: persistent/refractory GD, antithyroid drugs over 5 years with positive TRAb. Making the TCR library involved RNA that had been extracted from PBMCs. The sample was peripheral blood mononuclear cells (PBMCs), taken when the disease was refractory, from a patient treated with antithyroid drugs. V is TRBV11-2 and J is TRBJ2-2; D may be TRBD2 (5 bases). This clonotype originated in a female donor with Graves disease. CDR3 in DNA: TGTGCCAGCAGGTTTAGGCGGGTGAACACCGGGGAGCTGTTTTTT. This gives the protein CASRFRRVNTGELFF.